This T cell receptor beta chain was documented in a study of CD8+CD57+ T cells in acquired aplastic anemia. Study details: Each DNA sample taken from sorted CD4+ and CD8+ cells came to approximately 3.2 ug on average. CD4+ cell libraries from healthy donors averaged about 10.8 million reads.

Ten or more counts support this clonotype. Genomic DNA was employed as the template in profiling TCR beta VDJ and CDR3. TCRdb re-analysed the reads in MiXCR, keeping a single row per CDR3 protein. The table has about 68,000 distinct CDR3 sequences, 54% seen once. The TCR originated in a human donor in good health, serving as a control. The source material was sorted CD4+, CD8+, or CD8+CD57+ T cells (not recorded which) from PBMCs.

The CDR3 loop is CASSLRRAGETQYF. CDR3 nucleotide sequence: TGTGCCAGCAGCTTGCGCAGGGCCGGGGAGACCCAGTACTTC. This chain uses TRBV7-8 with TRBJ2-5; D is possibly TRBD1 (5 bases). V gave up 3 bases and J gave up 5 bases, with 13 bases separating them. There are 14 residues in the CDR3. Germline values: CDR1 SGHVS, CDR2 FQNEAQ.